This TCR beta chain came from a study of cytomegalovirus exposure and HLA in healthy donors. Primers: 60 Vbeta forward and 13 Jbeta reverse. Profiling relied on immunoSEQ multiplex PCR, and the TCRdb table lists in-frame clones only, not all of them. The profile shows 180,000 or so clones, approximately 81% of them singletons. The CDR3 runs to 13 residues. CDR1 SNHLY and CDR2 FYNNEI come from the germline V gene. The germline V and J ends were trimmed by 8 bases and 4 bases, with 14 bases remaining between them. This clone was picked up a small number of times. The antigen is not known. Broader study findings: The classifier reportedly diagnosed cytomegalovirus status with high specificity and sensitivity.

The TCR comes from a male donor in good health and CMV-seronegative. The genes are TRBV2 and TRBJ1-1; D is possibly TRBD1 (6 bases). The sequenced sample was PBMCs. CDR3 coding DNA: TGTGCCAGCGGGCCGCAGGGGAGCACTGAAGCTTTCTTT. It yields the protein CASGPQGSTEAFF.